This TCR beta chain was found in a study of naive and memory T cell subsets. This clonotype was observed a handful of times. The target antigen is unknown. Per the germline V gene, CDR1 is SGHRS and CDR2 is YFSETQ. CDR3 length: 18 amino acids. Trimming stripped 4 bases from V and 0 bases from J, with 19 bases between. Both TRBC1 and TRBC2 were covered by a beta constant-region primer of two equimolar oligonucleotides. TCRdb reprocessed the UMI-ligation and nested PCR reads via MiXCR and lists one record per CDR3 protein. The sample shows 130,000 to 150,000 distinct CDR3 sequences, 15% to 20% of them seen only once. Overall study findings and caveats: Possibly reflecting memory cells re-expressing CD45RA, a few larger clonotypes occurred in naive repertoires, especially CD8.

This TCR was recovered from a human donor in good health. The sample was naive CD4+ T cells from blood. V and J are TRBV5-1 and TRBJ2-2, with D perhaps matching TRBD1 (6 bases). The CDR3 region has the DNA TGCGCCAGCAGCGTGGGGGACATCCATCGAACGAACACCGGGGAGCTGTTTTTT. The encoded protein is CASSVGDIHRTNTGELFF. The full variable domain, in which reference TRBV5-1 and TRBJ2-2 provide the parts outside the CDR3, is KAGVTQTPRYLIKTRGQQVTLSCSPISGHRSVSWYQQTPGQGLQFLFEYFSETQRNKGNFPGRFSGRQFSNSRSEMNVSTLELGDSALYLCASSVGDIHRTNTGELFFGEGSRLTVL.